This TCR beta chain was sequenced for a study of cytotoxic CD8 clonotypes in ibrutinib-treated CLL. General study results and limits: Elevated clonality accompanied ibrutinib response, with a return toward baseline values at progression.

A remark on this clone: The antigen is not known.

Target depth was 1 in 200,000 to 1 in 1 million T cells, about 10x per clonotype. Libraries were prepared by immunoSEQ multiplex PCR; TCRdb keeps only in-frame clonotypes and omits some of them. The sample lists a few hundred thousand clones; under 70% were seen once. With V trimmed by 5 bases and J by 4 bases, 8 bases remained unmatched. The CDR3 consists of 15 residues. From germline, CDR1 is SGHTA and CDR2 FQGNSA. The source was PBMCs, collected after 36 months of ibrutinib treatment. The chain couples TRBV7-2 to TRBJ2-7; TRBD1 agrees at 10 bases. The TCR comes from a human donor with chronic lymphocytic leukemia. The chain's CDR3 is CASSARQGARYEQYF. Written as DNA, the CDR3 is TGTGCCAGCAGCGCCCGACAGGGGGCGCGTTACGAGCAGTACTTC.